This TCR beta chain was sequenced for a study of glioma-infiltrating T cells. TCR alpha and beta CDR3 regions were amplified from RNA using iRepertoire nested multiplex PCR. TCRdb reanalysed the multiplex PCR reads using MiXCR and keeps one entry per CDR3 protein. The table has about 140,000 distinct CDR3 sequences, about two fifths seen once. The germline V gene encodes CDR1 SEHNR and CDR2 FQNEAQ (reference sequence). Trimming removed 2 bases from V and 4 bases from J, with 8 bases in between. The CDR3 totals 13 residues. The sequencing input was glioma tissue, nonneoplastic brain tissue, or PBMCs (not recorded which). The chain uses TRBV7-9 and TRBJ1-1; D gene ambiguous. The sequence was obtained from a human donor with low-grade glioma or glioblastoma, undergoing nonglioma brain surgery, or in good health (not recorded which). The CDR3 DNA follows: TGTGCCAGCAGCTTAATGGGGTCCACTGAAGCTTTCTTT. Its protein is CASSLMGSTEAFF.